Below, 15 T cell receptor beta chains from the same sample are listed, as sequenced in a study of T cells expressing NK-cell markers. TCRdb reanalyzed the 5' RACE reads and collapses them to one entry per CDR3 protein, without DNA. The ten top clones account for over 4%, within a sample of 350,000 to 450,000 distinct CDR3 sequences. Material for sequencing was blood T cells: a sorted CD56 or NKG2C T cell subset, CD4+ or CD8+ T cells, or bulk PBMC T cells (not recorded which). The receptors stem from a man aged 18 to 69 in good health.

The rearrangement uses TRBV28 and TRBJ2-5; there is no DNA to check the TCRdb D call of TRBD1. The length of the CDR3 is 13 residues. From germline, CDR1 is MDHEN and CDR2 SYDVKM. The CDR3 region is CASSQGFPETQYF.

V and J are TRBV6-5 and TRBJ2-3; the D call of TRBD1 rests on TCRdb alone, since no DNA is present to check it. Germline CDR1 reads MNHEY; CDR2 reads SVGAGI. The CDR3 consists of 16 residues. The CDR3 loop reads CASSLKGVARGDTQYF.

The chain uses TRBV15 and TRBJ2-7; TCRdb outputs TRBD1, but without DNA this stays unchecked. The CDR3 contains 16 residues. Germline V lookup: CDR1 LNHNV, CDR2 YYDKDF (reference sequence). CDR3: CATSPGSLQSSYEQYF. Complete variable domain (other parts from reference TRBV15 and TRBJ2-7): DAMVIQNPRYQVTQFGKPVTLSCSQTLNHNVMYWYQQKSSQAPKLLFHYYDKDFNNEADTPDNFQSRRPNTSFCFLDIRSPGLGDTAMYLCATSPGSLQSSYEQYFGPGTRLTVT.

The V call is TRBV12-3 or TRBV12-4, the J call TRBJ2-5; TCRdb's D call, TRBD2, is unchecked because there is no DNA. This CDR3 region has 14 residues. CDR3 in amino acids: CASSQRSSAETQYF.

The chain employs TRBV11-2 and TRBJ1-3; without DNA, the TCRdb call of TRBD1 cannot be checked. CDR3 size: 15 residues. Germline CDR1 reads SGHAT; CDR2 reads FQNNGV. The CDR3 sequence: CASSLPGRAGNTIYF. Combining the CDR3 with reference TRBV11-2 and TRBJ1-3 gives the whole variable domain EAGVAQSPRYKIIEKRQSVAFWCNPISGHATLYWYQQILGQGPKLLIQFQNNGVVDDSQLPKDRFSAERLKGVDSTLKIQPAKLEDSAVYLCASSLPGRAGNTIYFGEGSWLTVV.

CDR3 amino acids: CSAREGGLAGTDTQYF. The chain combines TRBV20-1 with TRBJ2-3; TCRdb names TRBD2, which stays unverified in the absence of DNA. CDR3 size: 16 residues. Germline V gives CDR1 DFQATT, CDR2 SNEGSKA (reference sequence).

The chain is built from TRBV3-1 and TRBJ2-7; TCRdb selects TRBD1, and the lack of DNA leaves this call unchecked. Germline V lookup: CDR1 LGHDT, CDR2 YNNKEL (reference sequence). The CDR3 runs 13 residues. CDR3 region: CASSLRDRDEQYF.

The genes are TRBV6-1 and TRBJ1-2; TCRdb indicates TRBD1, and absent DNA this call remains unverified. CDR1 MNHNS and CDR2 SASEGT come from the germline V gene. This CDR3 spans 15 amino acids. The CDR3 spells CASSDESGPTYGYTF.

The chain recombines TRBV18 with TRBJ2-7; there is no DNA to check the TCRdb D call of TRBD2. Germline V gives CDR1 KGHSH, CDR2 LQKENI. There are 15 residues in the CDR3. CDR3 protein: CASSQGLADSYEQYF.

The chain is built from TRBV9 and TRBJ2-2. The V gene's germline CDR1 is SGDLS and CDR2 YYNGEE. The CDR3 has 14 residues. The CDR3 sequence: CASSVRVGAGELFF.

The rearrangement joins TRBV19 to TRBJ2-1; TCRdb calls TRBD1, which cannot be checked without DNA. The CDR3 is 15 amino acids. Germline CDR1 reads LNHDA; CDR2 reads SQIVND (reference sequence). CDR3 sequence reads: CASSIVNEVPGEQFF. The full variable domain, its missing parts supplied by reference TRBV19 and TRBJ2-1, is DGGITQSPKYLFRKEGQNVTLSCEQNLNHDAMYWYRQDPGQGLRLIYYSQIVNDFQKGDIAEGYSVSREKKESFPLTVTSAQKNPTAFYLCASSIVNEVPGEQFFGPGTRLTVL.

J is TRBJ1-6 and V is TRBV5-1; TCRdb selects TRBD1, and the lack of DNA leaves this call unchecked. CDR1 is SGHRS, CDR2 YFSETQ, per germline. This CDR3 region has 15 residues. The CDR3 region is CASSSSTGVNSPLHF.

The chain combines TRBV5-5 with TRBJ1-3. CDR3 size: 15 residues. In germline, CDR1 is SGHKS, CDR2 YYEKEE (reference sequence). CDR3 sequence: CASSLYWRSGNTIYF.

The rearrangement uses TRBV3-1 and TRBJ2-1. This CDR3 is built from 16 residues. Germline CDR1 and CDR2: LGHDT and YNNKEL (reference sequence). Here the CDR3 reads CASSPRTTLLYNEQFF.

The CDR3 spells CASSSTGPSYEQYF. The rearrangement joins TRBV7-6 to TRBJ2-7. The CDR3 loop spans 14 amino acids. Germline V lookup: CDR1 SGHVS, CDR2 FNYEAQ.